This entry features one T cell receptor (beta chain) sequence. What it binds is not known. An end of the junction differs from the germline gene, which may be a read error. This CDR3 is 15 amino acids long. CDR1 is SEHNR and CDR2 is FQNEAQ in the germline V gene (reference sequence). PCR primers comprised 60 Vbeta and 13 Jbeta primers. Libraries were prepared by immunoSEQ multiplex PCR; TCRdb keeps only in-frame clonotypes and omits some of them. The profile shows 150,000 to 200,000 clones, approximately 81% of them singletons. The sample belongs to a study of cytomegalovirus exposure and HLA in healthy donors. Each donor was nominally healthy when sampled (though unrecorded immune exposures were likely). Whole-study results and caveats: Reportedly, TCR beta sequences accurately predicted HLA-A and HLA-B alleles in most subjects. As immune exposure information, only CMV serostatus was available.

The origin of this receptor is a woman aged 25 to 45 in good health and CMV-seronegative. The sequenced sample consisted of PBMCs. This sequence joins TRBV7-9 and TRBJ2-7; TRBD2 matches at 10 bases. For the CDR3, the DNA is TGTTCCAGCAGCTTGGGGCTAGCGGGAGAATACGAGCAGTACTTC. It codes for CSSSLGLAGEYEQYF.